These 4 T cell receptor beta chains were sequenced from one sample in a study of metastatic and nonmetastatic thyroid tumors. With MiXCR, TCRdb called clones anew from the PCR reads. Of around 3,500 clones in the sample, about a third were seen once. Patients were all untreated before their thyroid surgery. What was sequenced was adjacent normal tissue. The receptors were gathered from a female donor with papillary thyroid cancer or a benign thyroid nodule (not recorded which). Some clones in this sample may be carry-over from other donors' samples.

V usage is TRBV11-2 and J usage is TRBJ2-5; D not certain. Trimming shortened V by 3 bases and J by 4 bases, and 6 bases separated the two germline ends. The CDR3 contains 12 residues. Germline values: CDR1 SGHAT, CDR2 FQNNGV. CDR3 protein: CASSLDAETQYF. DNA for the CDR3: TGTGCCAGCAGCTTGGATGCAGAGACCCAGTACTTC.

This chain links TRBV28 with TRBJ2-7; D is unresolved. The CDR3 sequence is 12 residues long. V was trimmed by 2 bases and J by 2 bases, leaving 4 bases between them. CDR1 and CDR2 (germline): MDHEN, SYDVKM. The CDR3 reads CASSLGTYEQYF. As DNA, the CDR3 is TGTGCCAGCAGTTTAGGAACCTACGAGCAGTACTTC.

The genes are TRBV6-2 or TRBV6-3 and TRBJ1-2; no clear D gene. The CDR3 length is 12 residues. Trimming shortened V by 5 bases and J by 3 bases, and 7 bases separated the two germline ends. Germline CDR1 and CDR2: MNHEY and SVGEGT. The CDR3 DNA reads as TGTGCCAGCAGTAACGGTCACTATGGCTACACCTTC. It codes for CASSNGHYGYTF.

This clone was seen only a few times. The genes are TRBV6-5 and TRBJ2-7, with 9 positions matching TRBD2. Germline lookup yields CDR1 MNHEY and CDR2 SVGAGI. The length of the CDR3 is 18 residues. The trim removed 4 bases at V and 1 base at J, leaving 14 bases unmatched. CDR3 protein: CASSSGRLVGLASYEQYF. CDR3 sequence (DNA): TGTGCCAGCAGTTCCGGGCGGCTGGTGGGACTAGCTTCCTACGAGCAGTACTTC.